These 6 T cell receptor beta chains share one sample of origin, sequenced in a study of shared clonotypes between healthy human individuals. Naive CD8 populations comprised CD45RO-negative cells positively selected for CCR7, excluding terminally differentiated effector memory CD45RA+ cells. Clones were read by immunoSEQ multiplex PCR, and TCRdb kept only the in-frame ones, dropping some. The table has around 1.9 million clones, around 93% seen once. Sequences were obtained from naive CD8+ T cells from PBMCs. The receptors come from a man aged 18 to 29 in good health. Some clones in this sample may be carry-over from other donors' samples.

Comment on this clone: A clone one base away is much larger, so this may be a read error. Other DNA sequences in the sample encode the same CDR3. The rearrangement uses TRBV11-2 and TRBJ2-7; D is ambiguous. The CDR3 is 11 residues long. V was shortened by 1 base and J by 6 bases, with 4 bases between the two germline ends. The V gene's germline CDR1 is SGHAT and CDR2 FQNNGV. This chain's CDR3 is CASSLGFEQYF. CDR3 nucleotide sequence: TGTGCCAGCAGCTTAGGCTTCGAGCAGTACTTC.

V usage is TRBV14 and J usage is TRBJ1-3, with D uncertain. V was cut by 4 bases and J by 0 bases, with 10 bases left in between. Germline CDR1 reads SGHDN; CDR2 reads FVKESK. This CDR3 is 15 amino acids long. The CDR3 nucleotides read TGTGCCAGCAGCCCCCCAATCTACTCTGGAAACACCATATATTTT. This sequence encodes CASSPPIYSGNTIYF.

The V and J genes are TRBV4-1 and TRBJ2-7; TRBD1 agrees at 7 bases. V was pared by 1 base and J by 2 bases, with 11 bases of the junction left unmatched. The CDR3 has 17 residues. Per germline, CDR1 MGHRA and CDR2 YSYEKL. The CDR3 region is CASSQGSGQITTYEQYF. CDR3 coding DNA: TGCGCCAGCAGCCAAGGGTCGGGACAGATCACTACCTACGAGCAGTACTTC.

CDR3 amino acids: CASTLLSGNTIYF. The CDR3 DNA reads TGTGCCAGCACCCTTTTATCTGGAAACACCATATATTTT. The rearrangement joins TRBV28 to TRBJ1-3; unclear D gene. Between the trimmed V and J ends, which lost 7 bases and 1 base, there was a span of 8 bases. The germline CDR1 and CDR2 sequences are MDHEN and SYDVKM. The CDR3 spans 13 residues.

V usage is TRBV12-5 and J usage is TRBJ2-5; TRBD2 matches at 8 bases. The trim removed 1 base at V and 2 bases at J, leaving 9 bases unmatched. Germline values: CDR1 LGHNT, CDR2 FRNRAP. This CDR3 region has 17 residues. DNA for the CDR3: TGTGCTAGTGGTTTGGGCACTAGCGGAAAATCTCAAGAGACCCAGTACTTC. It yields the protein CASGLGTSGKSQETQYF.

V usage is TRBV4-2 and J usage is TRBJ1-1; weak D call: TRBD1 (5 bases). Germline loops: CDR1 LGHNA, CDR2 YNFKEQ. V lost 3 bases, J lost 4 bases, and 12 bases lay in between. CDR3 length equals 14 residues. The CDR3: CASSHTGTRTEAFF. As DNA, the CDR3 is TGTGCCAGCAGCCACACCGGGACTCGCACTGAAGCTTTCTTT.